The subject of this entry is one TCR beta chain. This entry belongs to a study of T cell changes during pregnancy in multiple sclerosis. V lost 0 bases, J lost 6 bases, and 10 bases lay in between. Germline-derived CDR1 and CDR2 are SGHRS and YFSETQ. CDR3 length: 14 residues. Here immunoSEQ multiplex PCR was the method, and the copy in TCRdb shows in-frame clones only, minus some. The sample carries about 80,000 clones, about 91% recorded once. The sample consisted of peripheral blood, taken before pregnancy. V is TRBV5-1 and J is TRBJ1-5; a possible D gene is TRBD1 (5 bases). This clonotype originated in a female donor with multiple sclerosis, enrolled in a pregnancy study. This CDR3 reads CASSLEGKGQPQHF. The CDR3 DNA reads TGCGCCAGCAGCTTGGAGGGGAAGGGTCAGCCCCAGCATTTT.